The 26 T cell receptor beta chains below all came from one sample that was sequenced in a study of blood T cell repertoires in COVID-19. Clones were read by immunoSEQ multiplex PCR, and TCRdb kept only the in-frame ones, dropping some. The sample holds around 140,000 clones; about 90% are singletons and the top ten take roughly a tenth. Sequencing input: peripheral blood. The origin of the receptors is a man in his fifties or sixties with active or convalescent COVID-19.

The chain carries TRBV2 and TRBJ2-1, with 14 bases lining up with TRBD2. The CDR3 covers 17 residues. Germline V gene sequence: CDR1 SNHLY, CDR2 FYNNEI. V gave up 5 bases and J gave up 4 bases; unmatched junction bases: 7. This CDR3 reads CASSLTSGRAGYNEQFF. The DNA of the CDR3 is TGTGCCAGCAGTCTGACTAGCGGGAGGGCGGGTTACAATGAGCAGTTCTTC.

The rearrangement uses TRBV5-5 and TRBJ1-6, with 7 bases identical to TRBD1. The germline gives CDR1 SGHKS, CDR2 YYEKEE (reference sequence). The CDR3 loop spans 15 amino acids. V dropped 1 base and J dropped 8; count of bases not matched to a gene: 6. CDR3 DNA sequence: TGTGCCAGCAGCTTGCGAGGGGGCGACGATTCACCCCTCCACTTT. Translated: CASSLRGGDDSPLHF.

The gene calls are TRBV6-5 and TRBJ1-5; a possible D gene is TRBD1 (6 bases). This CDR3 comprises 15 residues. Germline V lookup: CDR1 MNHEY, CDR2 SVGAGI. V was trimmed by 6 bases and J by 3 bases, leaving 15 bases between them. In DNA, the CDR3 is TGTGCCAGCAGGGGCGGACAGACCTTCAATCAGCCCCAGCATTTT. As protein: CASRGGQTFNQPQHF.

This clone was seen a few times. The V and J genes are TRBV19 and TRBJ2-7; 9 nucleotides line up with TRBD2. The junction had 8 bases not matched to a gene; V was cut back by 4 bases and J by 4 bases. Germline CDR1 and CDR2: LNHDA and SQIVND (reference sequence). This CDR3 has 15 amino acids. CDR3 in amino acids: CASSSAGTSIYEQYF. The CDR3 DNA is TGTGCCAGTAGTAGTGCCGGGACTAGCATTTACGAGCAGTACTTC.

The chain is built from TRBV4-1 and TRBJ1-3, with a possible D match to TRBD1 (5 bases). CDR3 length equals 16 residues. The germline V gene has CDR1 MGHRA and CDR2 YSYEKL. Trimming took 0 bases from V and 4 from J, leaving 13 bases between them. The CDR3 protein is CASSQDYQGLGNTIYF. In nucleotides, the CDR3 is TGCGCCAGCAGCCAAGACTACCAGGGTCTCGGAAACACCATATATTTT.

The chain employs TRBV2 and TRBJ1-2; D perhaps matches TRBD1 (6 bases). Germline V gene sequence: CDR1 SNHLY, CDR2 FYNNEI. This CDR3 comprises 15 residues. V lost 3 bases and J 8 bases, leaving 19 bases between the germline ends. CDR3 coding DNA: TGTGCCAGCAGTGAGGGGACATTGTATACTGGGGGCTACACCTTC. Translated, it gives CASSEGTLYTGGYTF.

The chain is built from TRBV5-6 and TRBJ1-2; D is perhaps TRBD1 (6 bases). Germline V gives CDR1 SGHDT, CDR2 YYEEEE. This CDR3 region has 15 residues. V dropped 1 base and J dropped 1 base, with 11 bases sitting between them. The CDR3 is CASSLLNRDNYGYTF. CDR3 nucleotide sequence: TGTGCCAGCAGCTTGTTAAACAGGGATAACTATGGCTACACCTTC.

This sequence joins TRBV24-1 and TRBJ2-7; 8 nucleotides align to TRBD1. Germline CDR1 KGHDR, CDR2 SFDVKD. With V trimmed by 4 bases and J by 3 bases, 1 base remained unmatched. This CDR3 has 13 amino acids. The CDR3 protein is CATSETGVYEQYF. DNA of the CDR3: TGTGCCACCAGTGAGACAGGGGTCTACGAGCAGTACTTC.

The DNA for the CDR3 is TGTGTCTCTAGCGGGAGGGGATACAATGAGCAGTTCTTC. Encoded protein: CVSSGRGYNEQFF. V and J are TRBV11-2 and TRBJ2-1; 12 bases agree with TRBD2. The CDR3 consists of 13 residues. Per germline, CDR1 SGHAT and CDR2 FQNNGV. The full variable domain, with the rest looked up from reference TRBV11-2 and TRBJ2-1, is EAGVAQSPRYKIIEKRQSVAFWCNPISGHATLYWYQQILGQGPKLLIQFQNNGVVDDSQLPKDRFSAERLKGVDSTLKIQPAKLEDSAVYLCVSSGRGYNEQFFGPGTRLTVL.

The chain combines TRBV24-1 with TRBJ2-3, with TRBD1 matching over 8 bases. The CDR3 runs to 17 residues. V shed 7 bases, J shed 2 bases, and the junction held 13 bases outside the gene matches. CDR1 and CDR2 (germline): KGHDR, SFDVKD. The CDR3 DNA reads as TGTGCCACCAGCCCGATTCCGGCAGGGGGCAACACAGATACGCAGTATTTT. It encodes CATSPIPAGGNTDTQYF.

This clone has more than one count but fewer than ten. The J gene is TRBJ1-5, the V gene TRBV2; TRBD1 aligns across 7 bases. The length of the CDR3 is 18 residues. V was pared by 6 bases and J by 0 bases, with 14 bases of the junction left unmatched. The germline V gene has CDR1 SNHLY and CDR2 FYNNEI. In nucleotides, the CDR3 is TGTGCCAGCAGGGGGGACAGCAGACACCCTTATAGCAATCAGCCCCAGCATTTT. This gives the protein CASRGDSRHPYSNQPQHF.

This rearrangement joins TRBV19 to TRBJ2-7; a possible D gene is TRBD2 (6 bases). Germline V gene data show CDR1 as LNHDA and CDR2 as SQIVND (reference sequence). Trimming shortened V by 7 bases and J by 5 bases, and 18 bases separated the two germline ends. This CDR3 has 14 amino acids. The CDR3 DNA follows: TGTGCCAGTAACTCCGGACAAGCGGGCCACGAGCAGTACTTC. Protein product: CASNSGQAGHEQYF. Using reference TRBV19 and TRBJ2-7 for the parts outside the CDR3, the full variable domain is DGGITQSPKYLFRKEGQNVTLSCEQNLNHDAMYWYRQDPGQGLRLIYYSQIVNDFQKGDIAEGYSVSREKKESFPLTVTSAQKNPTAFYLCASNSGQAGHEQYFGPGTRLTVT.

This chain uses TRBV7-9 with TRBJ2-2; the match to TRBD1 covers 8 bases. The CDR3 has 16 residues. In germline, CDR1 is SEHNR, CDR2 FQNEAQ (reference sequence). Trimming cost V 5 bases and J 2 bases; bases outside gene matches: 7. The CDR3 is CASSLGQGFNTGELFF. CDR3 coding DNA: TGTGCCAGCAGCCTCGGACAGGGTTTTAACACCGGGGAGCTGTTTTTT.

The CDR3 DNA reads TGCGCCAGCAGCTCCACGGGACAAAGCACTGAAGCTTTCTTT. Translated: CASSSTGQSTEAFF. This sequence joins TRBV5-1 and TRBJ1-1, with D possibly matching TRBD1 (6 bases). The CDR3 loop spans 14 amino acids. The V gene lost 3 bases and the J gene lost 4 bases, with 13 bases spanning the gap. The germline gives CDR1 SGHRS, CDR2 YFSETQ.

This chain joins TRBV27 and TRBJ2-7, with TRBD1 matching 9 bases. Germline V gene data show CDR1 as MNHEY and CDR2 as SMNVEV (reference sequence). The CDR3 extends over 13 amino acids. J lost 13 bases, V lost 4 bases, and 11 bases had no gene match. The CDR3, as DNA: TGTGCCAGCAGTTCCAACCTACAGGGGGCGGCATACTTC. Protein sequence: CASSSNLQGAAYF.

This chain uses TRBV4-2 with TRBJ1-5; 8 nucleotides match TRBD1. The CDR3 runs 17 residues. Germline CDR1 LGHNA, CDR2 YNFKEQ. The V segment lost 5 bases and the J segment 1 base; nucleotides outside the gene matches: 10. The CDR3 is CASSSGGTGKSNQPQHF. CDR3 sequence (DNA): TGTGCCAGCAGCTCAGGGGGGACAGGCAAGAGCAATCAGCCCCAGCATTTT.

The rearrangement joins TRBV6-5 to TRBJ1-5; 9 positions match TRBD1. This CDR3 comprises 15 residues. V lost 4 bases to trimming and J lost 7 bases; unmatched junction nucleotides: 8. The germline gives CDR1 MNHEY, CDR2 SVGAGI. Here the CDR3 reads CASSFSGQGGQPQHF. The CDR3 DNA reads as TGTGCCAGCAGTTTTTCGGGACAGGGAGGCCAGCCCCAGCATTTT.

The CDR3 DNA reads as TGTGCCAGCAGCTTGGTTCGGACAGACGAGCAGTACTTC. Residues: CASSLVRTDEQYF. The V call is TRBV5-4, the J call TRBJ2-7; maybe TRBD1 (6 bases). The germline gives CDR1 SGHNT, CDR2 YYREEE (reference sequence). Trimming cost V 0 bases and J 5 bases, with 9 bases left between them. CDR3 length: 13 amino acids.

The chain links TRBV5-1 to TRBJ2-1; 10 bases fit TRBD1. After removal of 3 bases from V and 5 bases from J, the junction contained 5 bases not matched to a gene. This CDR3 region has 15 residues. Germline-derived CDR1 and CDR2 are SGHRS and YFSETQ. The CDR3 DNA reads TGCGCCAGCAGCTCGGGACAGGGGAACGACAATGAGCAGTTCTTC. Its translation is CASSSGQGNDNEQFF.

V usage is TRBV6-5 and J usage is TRBJ2-3; 7 bases are a match to TRBD2. V trimming: 6 bases; J trimming: 3 bases; junction bases outside the gene matches: 9. Germline loops: CDR1 MNHEY, CDR2 SVGAGI. The CDR3 sequence is 15 residues long. The CDR3 sequence is CASSQLNGRTDTQYF. As DNA, the CDR3 is TGTGCCAGCAGCCAACTAAACGGGAGGACAGATACGCAGTATTTT.

V gene TRBV3-1 (or the pseudogene TRBV3-2) combines with J gene TRBJ2-1, with D unresolved. The V end lost 5 bases, the J end lost 4 bases, and 12 bases lay between the germline ends. This CDR3 contains 14 residues. CDR1 and CDR2 (germline): LGHDT, YNNKEL (reference sequence). The CDR3 is CASSTIERYNEQFF. In DNA, the CDR3 is TGTGCCAGCAGCACCATAGAACGTTACAATGAGCAGTTCTTC.

This clone showed up just once. The genes are TRBV28 and TRBJ1-5, with 8 bases fitting TRBD1. V lost 5 bases, J lost 7 bases, and 4 bases stayed unmatched. Germline lookup yields CDR1 MDHEN and CDR2 SYDVKM. The length of the CDR3 is 13 residues. The CDR3 here is CASSQGAKQPQHF. CDR3 coding DNA: TGTGCCAGCAGTCAGGGGGCAAAACAGCCCCAGCATTTT. Looking up the rest from reference TRBV28 and TRBJ1-5 gives the full variable domain: DVKVTQSSRYLVKRTGEKVFLECVQDMDHENMFWYRQDPGLGLRLIYFSYDVKMKEKGDIPEGYSVSREKKERFSLILESASTNQTSMYLCASSQGAKQPQHFGDGTRLSIL.

The chain couples TRBV15 to TRBJ1-1, with TRBD1 as a possible D gene (5 bases). The CDR3 is made up of 16 amino acids. Germline assignment: CDR1 LNHNV and CDR2 YYDKDF (reference sequence). The ends were cut back, 0 bases at V and 4 bases at J, with 15 bases in the middle. In nucleotides, the CDR3 is TGTGCCACCAGCAGAGATATAAAGGGGTCCGGCACTGAAGCTTTCTTT. Amino acid sequence: CATSRDIKGSGTEAFF.

The rearrangement links TRBV7-9 to TRBJ1-2; D is perhaps TRBD1 (6 bases). Germline V gene data show CDR1 as SEHNR and CDR2 as FQNEAQ (reference sequence). The CDR3 is 16 amino acids. V was clipped by 3 bases and J by 0 bases, with 14 bases between them. The CDR3 sequence: CASSLWQGKTNYGYTF. DNA of the CDR3: TGTGCCAGCAGCTTGTGGCAGGGGAAAACTAACTATGGCTACACCTTC.

The V and J genes are TRBV7-3 and TRBJ2-1, with TRBD1 matching 10 bases. Germline-derived CDR1 and CDR2 are SGHTA and FQGTGA. V was clipped by 5 bases and J by 9 bases; unmatched bases: 7. The CDR3 covers 14 residues. This chain's CDR3 is CASSPRQGAVEQFF. Here the CDR3 DNA reads TGTGCCAGCAGCCCTAGACAGGGGGCGGTTGAGCAGTTCTTC.

This chain joins TRBV7-8 and TRBJ2-1; 8 bases line up with TRBD2. Germline-derived CDR1 and CDR2 are SGHVS and FQNEAQ. With V trimmed by 4 bases and J by 3 bases, 5 bases remained unmatched. CDR3 length: 15 amino acids. The CDR3, as DNA: TGTGCCAGCAGCTCCAGCGGGAGCGGCTACAATGAGCAGTTCTTC. Protein: CASSSSGSGYNEQFF.